Listed below are T cell receptor beta chains from one sample, sequenced in a study of OX40 agonist ivuxolimab in advanced cancers. The data were produced by immunoSEQ multiplex PCR, yet TCRdb's version contains in-frame clones alone and is incomplete. This table holds tens of thousands of clones, just under 85% found once. The specimen comprised CD4+ or CD8+ T cells sorted from blood, sampled in a trial of the OX40 agonist ivuxolimab. All receptors come from an adult with an advanced solid tumor such as melanoma, head and neck, liver or kidney cancer. Each CDR3 is given with its conserved first and last residue. The D gene is left open where the match is weak. Not every row has a clone size; where given, it reads once, few, many or a size class.

d_call j_call v_call clone_size cdr3_aa cdr3_nt
TRBD1 TRBJ1-2 TRBV9 - CASSVTDRAANYGYTF TGTGCCAGCAGCGTAACGGACAGGGCAGCTAACTATGGCTACACCTTC
- TRBJ1-2 TRBV6-5 - CASSYLKGGVYGYTF TGTGCCAGCAGTTACCTTAAGGGGGGGGTGTATGGCTACACCTTC
TRBD1 TRBJ1-5 TRBV5-6 - CASSRGQGIYQPQHF TGTGCCAGCAGCAGGGGACAGGGCATCTATCAGCCCCAGCATTTT
TRBD1 TRBJ2-7 TRBV5-6 - CASTANEDRVADEQYF TGTGCCAGCACCGCAAACGAGGACAGGGTCGCTGACGAGCAGTACTTC
TRBD2 TRBJ2-5 TRBV2 - CASSDDGGGETQYF TGTGCCAGCAGTGATGATGGGGGGGGAGAGACCCAGTACTTC
- TRBJ1-1 TRBV27 - CASSPWGETSTEAFF TGTGCCAGCAGTCCATGGGGGGAGACGAGCACTGAAGCTTTCTTT
- TRBJ2-2 TRBV27 - CASSPNAGELFF TGTGCCAGCAGCCCAAACGCCGGGGAGCTGTTTTTT
- TRBJ2-3 TRBV2 - CASSERGGADTQYF TGTGCCAGCAGTGAACGGGGCGGGGCAGATACGCAGTATTTT
- TRBJ2-7 TRBV6-6 few CASGRALDEQYF TGTGCCAGCGGAAGGGCTCTGGACGAGCAGTACTTC
- TRBJ2-7 TRBV4-1 - CASSSVPSYEQYF TGCGCCAGCAGCTCCGTCCCCTCCTACGAGCAGTACTTC